The present T cell receptor (beta chain) was sequenced within a study of T cell responses to AZD1222 COVID-19 vaccine. Background on the study: Recipients boosted at about 4 weeks or about 12 weeks are pooled.

Broader study findings: Following two doses of AZD1222, Spike-specific TCR breadth and depth rose. The study reported that nearly half of spike-specific TCRs target unmutated variant regions.

To note about this clone: Its specificity is not known.

This table comes from immunoSEQ multiplex PCR, and its TCRdb copy is limited to in-frame clones, with some not included. The sample consists of about 120,000 clones, 70% to 90% of them appearing once. The CDR3 has 14 amino acids. Germline V gene data show CDR1 as MNHNS and CDR2 as SASEGT. With 2 bases clipped from V and 8 bases from J, the junction kept 8 bases outside the gene matches. The sequence was obtained from an adult in good health. The source was peripheral blood, collected on day 0 of AZD1222 vaccination. This chain connects TRBV6-1 to TRBJ1-2; 7 positions agree with TRBD1. The chain's CDR3 is CASSESGDSRGYTF. The CDR3 coding sequence is TGTGCCAGCAGTGAATCGGGGGACAGTCGAGGCTACACCTTC.